These 3 T cell receptor beta chains were sequenced from one sample in a study of blood T cell repertoires in COVID-19 (dated by TCRdb to the early 2020s). The library was produced with the immunoSEQ multiplex PCR assay. Here the immuneACCESS table is served through TCRdb, limited to in-frame sequences with V and J called. Missing clones are a known gap in these copies; in checked studies unresolved V genes cover under half, and the rest lacks a known reason. This sample gives some 66,000 clones in total; approximately 82% of them show up just once. The top ten constitute 5% to 8% of the sample. Sequencing was performed on peripheral blood. The receptors originated from a man in his sixties with acute or convalescent COVID-19.

V gene TRBV4-3 combines with J gene TRBJ2-5, with D perhaps matching TRBD1 (6 bases). CDR1 and CDR2 (germline): LGHNA, YSLEER. The CDR3 has 13 amino acids. Trimming pared 4 bases from V and 3 bases from J, leaving 9 bases between. DNA of the CDR3: TGCGCCAGCAGCCGGAACAGGGAAGAGACCCAGTACTTC. It codes for CASSRNREETQYF.

The chain joins TRBV9 to TRBJ2-3, with 9 bases aligning to TRBD2. CDR1 is SGDLS and CDR2 is YYNGEE in the germline V gene. This CDR3 is built from 16 residues. V gave up 0 bases and J gave up 4 bases; unmatched junction bases: 6. The CDR3 region has the DNA TGTGCCAGCAGCGTAGGGGGACTAGCATCCCCAGATACGCAGTATTTT. Translating it yields CASSVGGLASPDTQYF.

The rearrangement links TRBV6-2 or TRBV6-3 to TRBJ2-1; D not certain. The CDR3 has 11 amino acids. Germline V gives CDR1 MNHEY, CDR2 SVGEGT. With 4 bases removed from V and 9 bases from J, the gap between germline ends came to 7 bases. The chain's CDR3 is CASSSRSEQFF. CDR3 bases: TGTGCCAGCAGTTCGCGAAGTGAGCAGTTCTTC.